This TCR beta chain derives from a study of OX40 agonist ivuxolimab in advanced cancers. Study as a whole: Recorded diagnoses for dose-escalation patients were hepatocellular carcinoma, melanoma, renal cell or head and neck cancer. Regarding the study as a whole: Among patients with partial responses at 0.1-3.0 mg/kg, clonal expansion was among the lowest.

Clones were read by immunoSEQ multiplex PCR, and TCRdb kept only the in-frame ones, dropping some. The table lists 55,000 to 75,000 clones, approximately 80% of them singletons. A note on this clone: No antigen is known for it.

Germline V gene sequence: CDR1 SGHAT, CDR2 FQNNGV. Trimming pared 7 bases from V and 5 bases from J, leaving 14 bases between. The CDR3 runs 13 residues. The chain couples TRBV11-2 to TRBJ2-5, with D possibly being TRBD1 (5 bases). The TCR comes from an adult with an advanced solid tumor such as melanoma, head and neck, liver or kidney cancer. Material: CD4+ or CD8+ T cells sorted from blood, obtained in a trial of the OX40 agonist ivuxolimab. The CDR3 is CASTQDTWETQYF. The DNA of the CDR3 is TGTGCCAGCACTCAGGACACCTGGGAGACCCAGTACTTC.